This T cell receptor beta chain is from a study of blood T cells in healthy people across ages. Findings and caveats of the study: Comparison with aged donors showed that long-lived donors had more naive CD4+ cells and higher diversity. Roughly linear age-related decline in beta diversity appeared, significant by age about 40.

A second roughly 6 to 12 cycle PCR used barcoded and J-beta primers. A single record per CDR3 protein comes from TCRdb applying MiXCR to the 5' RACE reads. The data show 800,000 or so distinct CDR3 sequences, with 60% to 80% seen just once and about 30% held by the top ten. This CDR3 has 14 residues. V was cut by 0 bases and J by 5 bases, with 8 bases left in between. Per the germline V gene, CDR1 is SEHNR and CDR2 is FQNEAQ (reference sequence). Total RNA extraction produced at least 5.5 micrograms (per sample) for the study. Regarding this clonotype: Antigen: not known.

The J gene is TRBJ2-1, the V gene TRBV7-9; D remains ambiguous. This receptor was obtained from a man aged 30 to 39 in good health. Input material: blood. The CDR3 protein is CASSLATANNEQFF. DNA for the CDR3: TGTGCCAGCAGCTTAGCAACAGCCAACAATGAGCAGTTCTTC.